This T cell receptor (beta chain) was sequenced for a study of blood T cells in healthy people across ages. The study's findings and limits: Both naive CD4+ cell counts and diversity were greater in long-lived donors than in aged donors. Underestimates were what the diversity estimates from one million T cells were considered to be.

As concerns this clonotype: Its antigen is unidentified.

The second PCR ran roughly 7 to 12 cycles with a sample-barcoded 5' primer and J-beta primers. MiXCR, run by TCRdb on the 5' RACE reads, gives a single entry per CDR3 protein. The sample comprises 1.2 million to 1.5 million distinct CDR3 sequences, around 59% of which are singletons, and 5.5% to 8% rests with the top ten. The study drew donors from healthy Caucasian individuals in Russia aged roughly 6 to 90. Isolation yielded PBMCs, at least 6.5 million per sample, in every case. Per the germline V gene, CDR1 is DFQATT and CDR2 is SNEGSKA (reference sequence). Deletions cut 5 bases from V and 1 base from J, with 11 bases between. The CDR3 sequence is 13 residues long.

V is TRBV20-1 and J is TRBJ1-1; TRBD1 might be the D (5 bases). Material for sequencing was blood. The TCR originated in a man between 18 and 29 years old in good health. CDR3 nucleotide sequence: TGCAGTGCTCACTCGGGGGGGAACACTGAAGCTTTCTTT. It codes for CSAHSGGNTEAFF.